This TCR beta chain was sequenced during a study of CD8+CD57+ T cells in acquired aplastic anemia. General study findings and limits: Sharing between patients and controls was observed for 25 to 30 CD8+ CDR3 sequences.

Genomic DNA served as template for TCR beta VDJ and CDR3 profiling. In TCRdb, the reads were re-called with MiXCR into one record per CDR3 protein. The sample has hundreds of thousands of distinct CDR3 sequences; over 25% are singletons. Selection for sequencing was limited to patients who had shown CD8+CD57+ cell expansion by flow cytometry. V shed 5 bases and J shed 6 bases, with 11 bases lying between them. Germline V CDR1 and CDR2: LNHDA, SQIVND (reference sequence). This CDR3 has 13 amino acids. At least ten counts were recorded for this clonotype. As yet, its antigen is unknown. The gene calls are TRBV19 and TRBJ1-5; no clear D gene. The sample was sorted CD4+, CD8+, or CD8+CD57+ T cells (not recorded which) from PBMCs. This TCR came from a human donor with aplastic anemia. The CDR3 region is CASSVSVGQPQHF. The DNA of the CDR3 is TGTGCCAGTAGTGTCTCCGTAGGTCAGCCCCAGCATTTT. The full variable domain, rest sourced from reference TRBV19 and TRBJ1-5, is DGGITQSPKYLFRKEGQNVTLSCEQNLNHDAMYWYRQDPGQGLRLIYYSQIVNDFQKGDIAEGYSVSREKKESFPLTVTSAQKNPTAFYLCASSVSVGQPQHFGDGTRLSIL.